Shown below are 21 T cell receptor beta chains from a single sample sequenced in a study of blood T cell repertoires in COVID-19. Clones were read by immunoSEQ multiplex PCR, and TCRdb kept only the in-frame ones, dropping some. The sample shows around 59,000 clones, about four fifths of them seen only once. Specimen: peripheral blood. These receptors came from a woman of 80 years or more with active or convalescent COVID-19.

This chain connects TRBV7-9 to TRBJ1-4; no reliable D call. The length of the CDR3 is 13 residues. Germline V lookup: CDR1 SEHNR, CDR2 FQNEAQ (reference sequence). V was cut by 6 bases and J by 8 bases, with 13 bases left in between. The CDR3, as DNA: TGTGCCAGCAGGGACGGGAACCGGGAAAAACTGTTTTTT. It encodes CASRDGNREKLFF.

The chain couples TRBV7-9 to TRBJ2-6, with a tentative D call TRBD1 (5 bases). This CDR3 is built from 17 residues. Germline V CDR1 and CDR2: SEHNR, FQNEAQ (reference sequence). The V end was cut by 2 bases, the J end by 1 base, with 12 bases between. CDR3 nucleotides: TGTGCCAGCAGCTTAAGTAAGGGGTCTTCTGGGGCCAACGTCCTGACTTTC. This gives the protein CASSLSKGSSGANVLTF.

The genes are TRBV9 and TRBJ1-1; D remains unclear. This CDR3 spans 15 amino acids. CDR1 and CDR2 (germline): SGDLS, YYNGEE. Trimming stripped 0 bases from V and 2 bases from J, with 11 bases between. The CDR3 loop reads CASSVGTGLNTEAFF. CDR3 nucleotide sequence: TGTGCCAGCAGCGTAGGAACCGGTTTAAACACTGAAGCTTTCTTT.

The CDR3 here is CASSQDKGGNLYGYTF. CDR3 DNA sequence: TGTGCCAGCAGCCAAGATAAAGGGGGTAATCTCTATGGCTACACCTTC. The rearrangement joins TRBV4-2 to TRBJ1-2; perhaps TRBD1 as D (6 bases). This CDR3 has 16 residues. The ends were cut back, 0 bases at V and 4 bases at J, with 15 bases in the middle. Germline CDR1 and CDR2: LGHNA and YNFKEQ.

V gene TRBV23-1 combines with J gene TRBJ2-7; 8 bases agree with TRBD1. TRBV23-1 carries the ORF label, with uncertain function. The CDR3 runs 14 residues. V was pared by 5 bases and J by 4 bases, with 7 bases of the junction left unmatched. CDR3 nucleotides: TGCGCCAGCAGTTTTCAGGGGGCGCGGTACGAGCAGTACTTC. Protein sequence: CASSFQGARYEQYF.

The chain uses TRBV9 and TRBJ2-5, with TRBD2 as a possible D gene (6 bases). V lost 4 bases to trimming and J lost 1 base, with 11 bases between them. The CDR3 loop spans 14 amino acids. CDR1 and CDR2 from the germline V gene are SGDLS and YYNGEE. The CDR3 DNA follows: TGTGCCAGCAGCAGAGGCGGGGTCCAAGAGACCCAGTACTTC. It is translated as CASSRGGVQETQYF. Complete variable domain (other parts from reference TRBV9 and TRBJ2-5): DSGVTQTPKHLITATGQRVTLRCSPRSGDLSVYWYQQSLDQGLQFLIQYYNGEERAKGNILERFSAQQFPDLHSELNLSSLELGDSALYFCASSRGGVQETQYFGPGTRLLVL.

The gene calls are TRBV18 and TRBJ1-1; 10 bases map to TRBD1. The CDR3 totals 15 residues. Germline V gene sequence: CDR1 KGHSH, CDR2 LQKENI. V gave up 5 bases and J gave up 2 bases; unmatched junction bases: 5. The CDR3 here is CASSSQTGGNTEAFF. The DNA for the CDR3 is TGTGCCAGCTCATCCCAGACAGGGGGCAACACTGAAGCTTTCTTT. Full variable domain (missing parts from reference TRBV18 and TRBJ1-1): NAGVMQNPRHLVRRRGQEARLRCSPMKGHSHVYWYRQLPEEGLKFMVYLQKENIIDESGMPKERFSAEFPKEGPSILRIQQVVRGDSAAYFCASSSQTGGNTEAFFGQGTRLTVV.

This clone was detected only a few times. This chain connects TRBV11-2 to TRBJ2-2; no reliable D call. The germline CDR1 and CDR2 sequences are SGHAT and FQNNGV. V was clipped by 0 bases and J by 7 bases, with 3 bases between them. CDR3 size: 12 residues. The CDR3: CASSLDFGELFF. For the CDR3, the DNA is TGTGCCAGCAGCTTAGACTTCGGGGAGCTGTTTTTT.

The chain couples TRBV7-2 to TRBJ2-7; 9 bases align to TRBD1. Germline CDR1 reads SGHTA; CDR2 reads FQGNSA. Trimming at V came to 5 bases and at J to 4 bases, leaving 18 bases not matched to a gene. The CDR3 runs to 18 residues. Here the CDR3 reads CASSLTLIPGQGEYEQYF. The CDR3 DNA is TGTGCCAGCAGCCTAACCCTCATACCGGGACAGGGTGAATACGAGCAGTACTTC.

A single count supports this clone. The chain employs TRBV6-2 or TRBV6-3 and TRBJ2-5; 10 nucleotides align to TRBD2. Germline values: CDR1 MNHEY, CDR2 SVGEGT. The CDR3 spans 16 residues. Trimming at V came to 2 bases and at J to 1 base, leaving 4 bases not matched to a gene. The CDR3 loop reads CASSYPLAGVQETQYF. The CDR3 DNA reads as TGTGCCAGCAGTTACCCCCTAGCGGGGGTCCAAGAGACCCAGTACTTC.

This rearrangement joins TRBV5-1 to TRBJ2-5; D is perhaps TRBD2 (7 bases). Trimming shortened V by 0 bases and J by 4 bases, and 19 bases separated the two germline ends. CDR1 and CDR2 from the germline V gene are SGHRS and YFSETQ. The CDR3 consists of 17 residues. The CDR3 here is CASSLDAFTRGRETQYF. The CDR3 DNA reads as TGCGCCAGCAGCTTGGACGCTTTTACGCGGGGGCGAGAGACCCAGTACTTC.

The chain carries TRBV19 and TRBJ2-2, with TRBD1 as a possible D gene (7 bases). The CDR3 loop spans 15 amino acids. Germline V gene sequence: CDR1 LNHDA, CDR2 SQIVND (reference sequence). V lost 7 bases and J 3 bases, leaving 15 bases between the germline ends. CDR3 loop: CASIPGDRDTGELFF. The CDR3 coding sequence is TGTGCCAGTATCCCGGGGGACAGAGACACCGGGGAGCTGTTTTTT.

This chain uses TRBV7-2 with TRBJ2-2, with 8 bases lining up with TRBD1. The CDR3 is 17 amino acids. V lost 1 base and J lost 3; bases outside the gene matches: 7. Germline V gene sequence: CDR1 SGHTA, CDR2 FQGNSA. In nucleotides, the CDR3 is TGTGCCAGCAGCTTAGGATACCAGGGGGCGCACACCGGGGAGCTGTTTTTT. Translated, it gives CASSLGYQGAHTGELFF.

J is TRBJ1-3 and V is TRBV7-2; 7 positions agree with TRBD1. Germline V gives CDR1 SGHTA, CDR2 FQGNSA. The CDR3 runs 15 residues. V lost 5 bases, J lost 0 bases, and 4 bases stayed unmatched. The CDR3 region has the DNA TGTGCCAGCAGCAGACAGGGTGACTCTGGAAACACCATATATTTT. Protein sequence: CASSRQGDSGNTIYF.

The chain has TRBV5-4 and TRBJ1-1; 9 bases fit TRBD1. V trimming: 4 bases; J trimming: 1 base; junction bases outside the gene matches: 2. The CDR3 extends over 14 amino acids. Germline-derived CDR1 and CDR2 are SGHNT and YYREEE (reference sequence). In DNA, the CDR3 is TGTGCCAGCAGCGAGGGACAGGGGAACACTGAAGCTTTCTTT. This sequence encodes CASSEGQGNTEAFF.

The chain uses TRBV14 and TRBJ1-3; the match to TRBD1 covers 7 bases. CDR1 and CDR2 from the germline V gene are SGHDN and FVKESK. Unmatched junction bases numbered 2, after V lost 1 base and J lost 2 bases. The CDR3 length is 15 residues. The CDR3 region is CASSQGQGPGNTIYF. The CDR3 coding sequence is TGTGCCAGCAGCCAAGGACAGGGCCCTGGAAACACCATATATTTT.

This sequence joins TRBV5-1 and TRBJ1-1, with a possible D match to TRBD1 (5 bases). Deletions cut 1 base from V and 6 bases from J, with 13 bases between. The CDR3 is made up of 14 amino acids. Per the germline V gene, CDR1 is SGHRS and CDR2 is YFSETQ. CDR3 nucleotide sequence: TGCGCCAGCAGCTTGTTGGGGCAGGGCGCTGAAGCTTTCTTT. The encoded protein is CASSLLGQGAEAFF.

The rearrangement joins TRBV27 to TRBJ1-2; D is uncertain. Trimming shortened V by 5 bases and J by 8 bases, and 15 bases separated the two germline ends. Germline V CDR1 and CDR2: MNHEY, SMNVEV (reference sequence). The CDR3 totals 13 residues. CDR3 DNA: TGTGCCAGCAGTGATCCACGCGTCGGGGGCTACACCTTC. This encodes CASSDPRVGGYTF.

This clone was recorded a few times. CDR3 sequence (DNA): TGCGCCAGCAGCCAAGATACCGGGGGGACAGGGTCTCGCGATGAGCAGTTCTTC. Amino acids: CASSQDTGGTGSRDEQFF. This chain links TRBV4-3 with TRBJ2-1, with 9 positions matching TRBD1. In germline, CDR1 is LGHNA, CDR2 YSLEER. CDR3 length: 18 residues. With V trimmed by 0 bases and J by 8 bases, 14 bases remained unmatched.

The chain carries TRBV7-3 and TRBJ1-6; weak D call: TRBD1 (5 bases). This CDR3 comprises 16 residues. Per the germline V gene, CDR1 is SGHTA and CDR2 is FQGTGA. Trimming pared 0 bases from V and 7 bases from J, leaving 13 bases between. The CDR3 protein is CASSLTGHPGNSPLHF. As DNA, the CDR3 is TGTGCCAGCAGCTTAACCGGACACCCTGGGAATTCACCCCTCCACTTT.

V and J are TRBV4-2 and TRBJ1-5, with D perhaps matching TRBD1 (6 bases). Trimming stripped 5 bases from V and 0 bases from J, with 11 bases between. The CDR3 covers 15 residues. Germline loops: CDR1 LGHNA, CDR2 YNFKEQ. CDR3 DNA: TGTGCCAGCAGCGTCGGACAGTATAGCAATCAGCCCCAGCATTTT. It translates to CASSVGQYSNQPQHF.